This T cell receptor (beta chain) emerged from a study of blood T cell repertoires in COVID-19. For the study at large: Acute-phase and convalescent COVID-19 samples originated in the United States, Italy and Spain. Sample material is recorded as cDNA or gDNA derived from T cells, B-cell-depleted T cells, or PBMCs.

In the authors' methods: Estimated nucleated cell counts came from reference gene primer amplification. Sequencing used immunoSEQ multiplex PCR; TCRdb keeps in-frame clones, though not all of them. Clone size and the V and J calls come from that table; the DNA yielded D and trimming. Of approximately 160,000 clones in the sample, about 86% were seen once. Deletions cut 0 bases from V and 1 base from J, with 11 bases between. The CDR3 sequence is 15 residues long. From germline, CDR1 is SGHTS and CDR2 YDEGEE. In this sample, this clone turned up once. The rearrangement uses TRBV5-8 and TRBJ2-7, with a tentative D call TRBD1 (5 bases). The clonotype was recovered from a man aged 45-60 years with active or convalescent COVID-19. The material sequenced was peripheral blood. CDR3 loop: CASSLVAGISYEQYF. For the CDR3, the DNA is TGTGCCAGCAGCTTGGTTGCAGGGATTTCCTACGAGCAGTACTTC.